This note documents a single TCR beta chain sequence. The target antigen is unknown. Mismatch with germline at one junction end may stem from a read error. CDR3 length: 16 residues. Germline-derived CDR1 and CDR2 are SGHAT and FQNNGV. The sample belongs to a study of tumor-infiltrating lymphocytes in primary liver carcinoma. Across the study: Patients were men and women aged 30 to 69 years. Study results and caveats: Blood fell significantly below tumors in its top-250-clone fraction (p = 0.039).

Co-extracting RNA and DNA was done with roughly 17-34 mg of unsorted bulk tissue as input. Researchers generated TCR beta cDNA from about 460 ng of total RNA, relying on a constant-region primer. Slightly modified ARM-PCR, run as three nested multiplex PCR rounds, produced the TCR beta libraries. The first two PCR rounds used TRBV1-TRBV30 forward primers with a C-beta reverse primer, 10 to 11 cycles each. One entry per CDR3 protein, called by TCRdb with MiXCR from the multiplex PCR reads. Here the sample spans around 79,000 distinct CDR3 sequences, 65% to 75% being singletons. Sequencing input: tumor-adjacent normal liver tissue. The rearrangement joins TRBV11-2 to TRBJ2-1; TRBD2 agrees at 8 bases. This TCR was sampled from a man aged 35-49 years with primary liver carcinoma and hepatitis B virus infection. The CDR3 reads CASSLEPPAGVNEQFF. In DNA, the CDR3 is TGTGCCAGTAGCTTAGAGCCCCCAGCGGGAGTGAATGAGCAGTTCTTC.